The T cell receptor beta chain described here comes from a study of OX40 agonist ivuxolimab in advanced cancers. As for the study in general: The patients' treatment was ivuxolimab, an agonistic anti-OX40 (CD134) antibody. Eligibility rules accepted prior anti-PD-1, anti-PD-L1 or anti-CTLA-4 therapy, and roughly 40% had some. Study-level results: Among expanded peripheral T cells, antigen specificity went undetermined. Clonal expansion among partial responders at 0.1-3.0 mg/kg ranked near the lowest.

CDR3 length: 15 residues. V was shortened by 2 bases and J by 1 base, with 9 bases between the two germline ends. This clone occurred a few times. Its matching antigen is unknown. Clones were read by immunoSEQ multiplex PCR, and TCRdb kept only the in-frame ones, dropping some. The data contain 96,000 or so clones, 70% to 85% of them singletons. The TCR sequence derives from an adult with an advanced solid tumor such as melanoma, head and neck, liver or kidney cancer. This sequence joins TRBV23-1 and TRBJ1-5, with D perhaps TRBD1 (5 bases). TRBV23-1 counts as an open reading frame of uncertain function. Sequenced here: CD4+ or CD8+ T cells sorted from blood, sampled in a trial of the OX40 agonist ivuxolimab. CDR3: CASSQPRGSNQPQHF. CDR3 DNA: TGCGCCAGCAGTCAACCACGGGGGAGCAATCAGCCCCAGCATTTT.